This T cell receptor beta chain was recorded in a study of blood T cell repertoires in COVID-19. About the study: Both acute and convalescent COVID-19 samples were obtained from the United States, Italy and Spain. PBMCs, B-cell-depleted T cells, or T cells provided the cDNA or gDNA that made up the material.

Original processing notes: The assay estimated nucleated cells by amplifying reference gene primers. The assay was immunoSEQ multiplex PCR, and TCRdb's table has in-frame clones only and misses some. V and J calls and clone size are given by that table; D and trimming were obtained from the DNA. Among around 97,000 clones listed, roughly nine tenths were seen once. This clone has a single count. This clonotype was obtained from a human donor in a cohort sampled during active COVID-19. Sequencing used peripheral blood.

CDR3 in amino acids: CASSLRLRASGYTGELFF. CDR3 bases: TGTGCCAGCAGCTTAAGGTTGCGGGCTAGCGGTTACACCGGGGAGCTGTTTTTT. V gene TRBV7-2 combines with J gene TRBJ2-2; 7 positions match TRBD2. The CDR3 totals 18 residues. Germline V gene lookup returns CDR1 SGHTA and CDR2 FQGNSA. J lost 3 bases, V lost 2 bases, and 12 bases had no gene match.